This T cell receptor beta chain was retrieved from a study of cytomegalovirus exposure and HLA in healthy donors. Across the whole study: The use of the same platform for the 120 or so validation repertoires and the 650 to 850 first-cohort repertoires was reported by a later analysis.

The repertoire was sequenced with immunoSEQ multiplex PCR; TCRdb's copy has only in-frame clones and lacks some. This repertoire shows about 160,000 clones, about 88% found once; its top ten account for about 2.7%. V lost 3 bases to trimming and J lost 6 bases; unmatched junction nucleotides: 8. The CDR3 extends over 16 amino acids. Germline V gene data show CDR1 as LGHNA and CDR2 as YSLEER. To note about this clone: No antigen is known for it.

Study-wide findings and caveats: The study designated over 150 TCR beta chains cytomegalovirus-associated.

The sequence was obtained from a man between 18 and 29 years old in good health and CMV-seronegative. The sample was PBMCs. The V gene is TRBV4-3, the J gene TRBJ2-2; 9 nucleotides match TRBD1. The CDR3 region is CASSQTGTGFPGELFF. CDR3 DNA sequence: TGCGCCAGCAGCCAGACCGGGACAGGGTTCCCCGGGGAGCTGTTTTTT.